Shown below are 2 T cell receptor beta chains from a single sample sequenced in a study of identical twins. TCRdb fed the 5' RACE reads into MiXCR, producing one record per CDR3 protein. The sample has about 530,000 distinct CDR3 sequences, roughly 15% seen once; the top ten hold roughly 0.4%. Another study also made use of these data, one on yellow fever vaccine responses in identical twins.

Material for sequencing was CD4+ T cells sorted from blood. Source of these receptors: a woman aged 18-29 years in good health.

In nucleotides, the CDR3 is TGCAGTGCTATCGGGGAAGGGGGTGAAAAACTGTTTTTT. This sequence encodes CSAIGEGGEKLFF. V usage is TRBV20-1 and J usage is TRBJ1-4, with D possibly being TRBD1 (6 bases). The V end was cut by 4 bases, the J end by 7 bases, with 13 bases between. This CDR3 comprises 13 residues. The V gene's germline CDR1 is DFQATT and CDR2 SNEGSKA (reference sequence).

Ten or more counts support this clonotype. The rearrangement links TRBV6-5 to TRBJ1-5; the match to TRBD1 covers 10 bases. This CDR3 contains 15 residues. J was trimmed by 7 bases and V by 4 bases; bases with no gene match: 7. Per germline, CDR1 MNHEY and CDR2 SVGAGI. CDR3 in DNA: TGTGCCAGCAGTTCAGTGGACAGGGGGGACCAGCCCCAGCATTTT. Translated: CASSSVDRGDQPQHF.